This T cell receptor beta chain was obtained from a study of spatial heterogeneity in lung cancer. Study-wide background: Averaged across combinations, each unique TCR and UMI pairing appeared more than ten times in raw reads, which were uncorrected.

Stated time point: sample taken at primary tumor resection. V was pared by 6 bases and J by 1 base, with 9 bases between. This CDR3 spans 14 amino acids. Germline values: CDR1 MNHEY, CDR2 SMNVEV (reference sequence). TCRdb reprocessed the 5' RACE reads via MiXCR and lists one record per CDR3 protein. Altogether some 55,000 distinct CDR3 sequences are present, roughly 6.4% being singletons, with the ten largest covering around 15%. This clonotype was seen a handful of times. V is TRBV27 and J is TRBJ2-2; D is unclear. The sample in question was PBMCs, obtained at surgery. The TCR originated in a female donor with early-stage non-small cell lung cancer. The CDR3 coding sequence is TGTGCCAGCAGCTGGGCCTTGAACACCGGGGAGCTGTTTTTT. It yields the protein CASSWALNTGELFF.